A selection of T cell receptor beta chains follows, all from one sample in a study of T cell repertoires in cytomegalovirus infection. TCRdb independently ran MiXCR on the reads; one entry per CDR3 protein. The sample holds hundreds of thousands of distinct CDR3 sequences, about a sixth seen once. Sequenced material: PBMCs. Every receptor here comes from a human donor in good health (CMV status not recorded). Some clones in this sample may be carry-over from other donors' samples. Each CDR3 is given with its conserved first and last residue. The D gene is left open where the match is weak. Clone size, where shown, is once, few, many, or a class for clones that have expanded.

V gene	J gene	D gene	clone size	CDR3 protein	CDR3 DNA
TRBV19	TRBJ2-1	TRBD2	NA	CASSISGGGWGEQFF	TGTGCCAGTAGTATTAGCGGGGGGGGGTGGGGTGAGCAGTTCTTC
TRBV28	TRBJ1-5	NA	many	CASSLRIIWGNQPQHF	TGTGCCAGCAGTTTAAGGATAATTTGGGGCAATCAGCCCCAGCATTTT
TRBV25-1	TRBJ2-3	NA	NA	CARSGTGETQYF	TGTGCCCGCAGTGGGACGGGGGAGACGCAGTATTTT
TRBV27	TRBJ2-3	NA	NA	CASSLTAGTGDTQYF	TGTGCCAGCAGTTTAACAGCAGGGACGGGTGATACGCAGTATTTT
TRBV3-1	TRBJ1-2	NA	few	CASSHARGDGYGYTF	TGTGCCAGCAGCCACGCGAGGGGGGACGGATATGGCTACACCTTC
TRBV7-2	TRBJ2-7	NA	many	CASSLGEQVYEQYF	TGTGCCAGCAGCTTAGGGGAACAGGTCTACGAGCAGTACTTC
TRBV19	TRBJ1-5	NA	NA	CASTATAPLDQPQHF	TGTGCCAGTACCGCGACAGCACCTTTAGATCAGCCCCAGCATTTT
TRBV29-1	TRBJ1-5	NA	NA	CSVKESNQPQHF	TGCAGCGTTAAGGAGAGCAATCAGCCCCAGCATTTT
TRBV28	TRBJ2-5	NA	NA	CASGSVWTLGGETQYF	TGTGCCAGCGGGTCTGTGTGGACTCTCGGCGGAGAGACCCAGTACTTC
TRBV5-6	TRBJ2-1	NA	NA	CASSLLGLTSNEQFF	TGTGCCAGCAGCTTGCTAGGACTAACCTCCAATGAGCAGTTCTTC
TRBV7-2	TRBJ2-7	TRBD1	many	CASSSRTGGTYEQYF	TGTGCCAGCAGCTCCAGGACAGGGGGAACCTACGAGCAGTACTTC
TRBV28	TRBJ1-5	NA	many	CASSLVADQPQHF	TGTGCCAGCAGTTTAGTGGCGGATCAGCCCCAGCATTTT
TRBV4-1	TRBJ1-1	NA	NA	CASSQTGLNTEAFF	TGCGCCAGCAGCCAAACAGGGCTGAACACTGAAGCTTTCTTT
TRBV12-3/TRBV12-4	TRBJ2-5	NA	NA	CASSLLEQETQYF	TGTGCCAGCAGTTTATTGGAGCAAGAGACCCAGTACTTC
TRBV6-1	TRBJ2-7	TRBD2	many	CASSPHPAGVSYEQYF	TGTGCCAGCAGTCCACATCCTGCGGGGGTGTCCTACGAGCAGTACTTC
TRBV20-1	TRBJ2-7	TRBD1	NA	CSAGQGVLYEQYF	TGCAGTGCAGGACAGGGGGTCCTCTACGAGCAGTACTTC
TRBV27	TRBJ2-3	NA	once	CASRKTGSSTDTQYF	TGTGCCAGCAGGAAGACTGGGTCTAGCACAGATACGCAGTATTTT
TRBV20-1	TRBJ2-7	TRBD1	few	CSALTGTGSSYEQYF	TGCAGTGCTTTAACCGGGACAGGTAGCTCCTACGAGCAGTACTTC
TRBV7-2	TRBJ1-2	NA	many	CASSSRADGYTF	TGTGCCAGCAGCTCCAGGGCGGATGGCTACACCTTC
TRBV12-3/TRBV12-4	TRBJ1-2	NA	few	CASSFATGPYGYTF	TGTGCCAGCAGTTTTGCTACAGGGCCCTATGGCTACACCTTC
TRBV7-2	TRBJ1-5	NA	many	CASSPPEGRPFEPQHF	TGTGCCAGCAGCCCCCCTGAGGGGCGCCCTTTTGAGCCCCAGCATTTT
TRBV6-5	TRBJ1-2	TRBD1	few	CASSYQGVGVLNYGYTF	TGTGCCAGCAGTTACCAGGGGGTGGGGGTCTTAAACTATGGCTACACCTTC
TRBV19	TRBJ1-1	TRBD1	NA	CASSPLNRQGNTEAFF	TGTGCCAGTAGTCCCTTAAATCGACAGGGGAACACTGAAGCTTTCTTT
TRBV7-2	TRBJ1-1	NA	many	CASSSRDRYTEAFF	TGTGCCAGCAGCTCCCGTGACAGATACACTGAAGCTTTCTTT
TRBV4-1	TRBJ2-7	NA	NA	CAGPEQYF	TGCGCCGGCCCCGAGCAGTACTTC
TRBV29-1	TRBJ2-1	TRBD2	NA	CSSSGGRKGNEQFF	TGCAGCTCAAGCGGGGGAAGAAAGGGCAATGAGCAGTTCTTC
TRBV4-2	TRBJ1-2	NA	NA	CASSQVFTGRGNYGYTF	TGTGCCAGCAGCCAAGTGTTCACGGGTAGGGGGAACTATGGCTACACCTTC
TRBV19	TRBJ1-5	NA	few	CASSIVRYSNQPQHF	TGTGCCAGTAGTATAGTCAGGTATAGCAATCAGCCCCAGCATTTT
TRBV7-9	TRBJ2-5	NA	few	CASSILKETQYF	TGTGCCAGCAGCATCCTAAAAGAGACCCAGTACTTC
TRBV25-1	TRBJ2-5	NA	few	CASSDLGGPQETQYF	TGTGCCAGCAGTGATCTGGGGGGGCCCCAAGAGACCCAGTACTTC
TRBV10-3	TRBJ1-1	NA	many	CAITSRGGRTDGAFF	TGTGCCATCACCTCCAGAGGCGGACGTACGGACGGGGCTTTCTTT
TRBV7-9	TRBJ1-2	NA	few	CASSLDLFYGYTF	TGTGCCAGCAGCTTAGATCTCTTCTATGGCTACACCTTC
TRBV5-1	TRBJ2-3	NA	NA	CASSLGSITDTQYF	TGCGCCAGCAGCTTGGGGTCGATCACAGATACGCAGTATTTT
TRBV28	TRBJ2-7	NA	many	CASYRQTSSYEQYF	TGTGCCAGTTACAGACAGACGAGCTCCTACGAGCAGTACTTC
TRBV24-1	TRBJ2-3	NA	NA	CATSGTDAGATDTQYF	TGTGCCACCAGCGGGACTGACGCAGGGGCCACAGATACGCAGTATTTT
TRBV15	TRBJ1-2	NA	few	CATSSAEFGGYTF	TGTGCCACCAGCAGTGCGGAGTTTGGGGGCTACACCTTC
TRBV7-2	TRBJ2-7	NA	many	CASSLAPNYEQYF	TGTGCCAGCAGCCTCGCCCCAAACTACGAGCAGTACTTC
TRBV7-2	TRBJ1-2	NA	many	CASRPIGTAVTYGYTF	TGTGCCAGCAGGCCAATCGGGACGGCCGTGACCTATGGCTACACCTTC
TRBV25-1	TRBJ1-5	NA	NA	CASSGGGLYQPQHF	TGTGCCAGCAGCGGGGGGGGGCTTTACCAGCCCCAGCATTTT
TRBV12-3/TRBV12-4	TRBJ1-5	NA	NA	CASSFLGLDQPQHF	TGTGCCAGCAGTTTCCTAGGCTTAGATCAGCCCCAGCATTTT
TRBV2	TRBJ1-1	NA	few	CASSGRGGRTEAFF	TGTGCCAGCAGCGGCCGTGGGGGGAGAACTGAAGCTTTCTTT
TRBV12-3/TRBV12-4	TRBJ1-2	TRBD1	many	CASSYRGHYGYTF	TGTGCCAGCAGCTACAGGGGACACTATGGCTACACCTTC
TRBV12-3/TRBV12-4	TRBJ1-1	NA	NA	CATGTLGTEAFF	TGTGCCACCGGGACTCTAGGCACTGAAGCTTTCTTT
TRBV6-1	TRBJ1-4	NA	many	CASSPRAGDNEKLFF	TGTGCCAGCAGTCCTCGGGCGGGGGATAATGAAAAACTGTTTTTT
TRBV11-2	TRBJ1-2	NA	many	CASSRAPNYGYTF	TGTGCCAGCAGCCGGGCCCCTAACTATGGCTACACCTTC
TRBV18	TRBJ1-2	NA	NA	CASSPPAETRFTYGYTF	TGTGCCAGCTCACCACCGGCGGAGACCAGGTTTACCTATGGCTACACCTTC
TRBV12-3/TRBV12-4	TRBJ2-7	NA	NA	CASSRVEGSYEQYF	TGTGCCAGCAGCCGGGTGGAGGGGTCCTACGAGCAGTACTTC
TRBV6-6	TRBJ2-7	TRBD2	few	CASYGREGFLSSYEQYF	TGTGCCAGTTACGGGAGGGAGGGGTTCCTATCTTCCTACGAGCAGTACTTC
TRBV19	TRBJ2-7	TRBD2	NA	CASSWFAGGPYEQYF	TGTGCCAGTAGCTGGTTTGCGGGGGGGCCCTACGAGCAGTACTTC
TRBV4-2	TRBJ2-7	TRBD2	NA	CASSQRGEQGSYEQYF	TGTGCCAGCAGCCAACGGGGGGAACAAGGTTCCTACGAGCAGTACTTC
TRBV7-2	TRBJ2-3	NA	many	CASSLSSGTDTQYF	TGTGCCAGCAGCTTATCCAGCGGCACAGATACGCAGTATTTT
TRBV7-2	TRBJ2-2	NA	NA	CASSRAHTGELFF	TGTGCCAGCAGCCGTGCGCACACCGGGGAGCTGTTTTTT
TRBV6-2/TRBV6-3	TRBJ2-5	TRBD1	few	CASRLGQGAETQYF	TGTGCCAGCAGACTCGGACAGGGGGCCGAGACCCAGTACTTC
TRBV20-1	TRBJ1-6	NA	NA	CSARDPYSVEGYNSPLHF	TGCAGTGCTAGAGACCCCTATTCCGTGGAAGGGTATAATTCACCCCTCCACTTT
TRBV10-3	TRBJ1-4	NA	NA	CAISESLGLGEKLFF	TGTGCCATCAGTGAGTCTTTGGGACTTGGTGAAAAACTGTTTTTT
TRBV7-9	TRBJ2-7	NA	many	CASSLLGSGYEQYF	TGTGCCAGCAGCTTATTGGGTTCCGGCTACGAGCAGTACTTC